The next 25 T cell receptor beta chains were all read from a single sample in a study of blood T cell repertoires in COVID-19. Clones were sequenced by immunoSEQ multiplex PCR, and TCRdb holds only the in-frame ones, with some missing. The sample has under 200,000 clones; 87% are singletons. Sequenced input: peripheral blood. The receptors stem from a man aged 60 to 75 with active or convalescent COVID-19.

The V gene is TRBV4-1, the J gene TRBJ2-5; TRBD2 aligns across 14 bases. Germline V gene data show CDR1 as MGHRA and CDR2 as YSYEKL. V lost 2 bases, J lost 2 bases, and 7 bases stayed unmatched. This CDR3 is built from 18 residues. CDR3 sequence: CASSQYGTSGGQQETQYF. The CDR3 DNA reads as TGCGCCAGCAGCCAATATGGGACTAGCGGGGGACAACAAGAGACCCAGTACTTC.

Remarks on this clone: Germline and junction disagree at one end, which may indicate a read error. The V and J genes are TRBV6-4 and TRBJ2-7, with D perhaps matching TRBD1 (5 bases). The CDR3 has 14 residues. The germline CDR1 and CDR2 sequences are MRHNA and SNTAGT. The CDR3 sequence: CASSDPRSSGRWAF. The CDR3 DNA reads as TGTGCCAGCAGTGACCCGCGGAGCTCAGGGCGTTGGGCCTTC.

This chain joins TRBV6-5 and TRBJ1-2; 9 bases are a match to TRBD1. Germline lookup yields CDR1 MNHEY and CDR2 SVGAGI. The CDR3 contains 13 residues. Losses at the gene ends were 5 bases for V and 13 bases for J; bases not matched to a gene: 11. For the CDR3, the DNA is TGTGCCAGCAGTCCGAGGGACGGACAGGGGTCCACCTTC. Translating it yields CASSPRDGQGSTF.

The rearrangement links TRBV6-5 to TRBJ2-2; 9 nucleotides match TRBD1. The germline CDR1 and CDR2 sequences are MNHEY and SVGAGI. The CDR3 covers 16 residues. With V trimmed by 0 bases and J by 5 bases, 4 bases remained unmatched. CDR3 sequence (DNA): TGTGCCAGCAGTTACTCGACAGGGGGGAAAACCGGGGAGCTGTTTTTT. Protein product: CASSYSTGGKTGELFF.

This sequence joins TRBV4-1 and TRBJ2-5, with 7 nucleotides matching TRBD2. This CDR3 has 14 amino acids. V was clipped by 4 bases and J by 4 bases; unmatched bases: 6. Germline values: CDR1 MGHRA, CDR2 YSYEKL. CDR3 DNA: TGCGCCAGCAGCCCGAGAGCGGGGAGAGAGACCCAGTACTTC. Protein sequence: CASSPRAGRETQYF.

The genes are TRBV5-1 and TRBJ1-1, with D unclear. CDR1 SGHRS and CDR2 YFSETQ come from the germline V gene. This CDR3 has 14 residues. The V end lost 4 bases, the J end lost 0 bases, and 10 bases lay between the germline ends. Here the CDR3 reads CASSEEVLNTEAFF. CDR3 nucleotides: TGCGCCAGCAGCGAGGAGGTCCTGAACACTGAAGCTTTCTTT.

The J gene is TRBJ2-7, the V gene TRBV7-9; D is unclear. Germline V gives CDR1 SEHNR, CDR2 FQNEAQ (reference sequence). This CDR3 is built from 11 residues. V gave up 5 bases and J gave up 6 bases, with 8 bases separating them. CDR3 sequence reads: CASSPLGEQYF. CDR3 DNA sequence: TGTGCCAGCAGCCCCCTAGGCGAGCAGTACTTC.

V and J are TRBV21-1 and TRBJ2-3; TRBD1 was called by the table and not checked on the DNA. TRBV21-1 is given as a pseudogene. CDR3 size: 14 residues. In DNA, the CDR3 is TGTGCCAGCAGCAACACAGGGGGCAGAGATACGCAGTATTTT. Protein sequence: CASSNTGGRDTQYF.

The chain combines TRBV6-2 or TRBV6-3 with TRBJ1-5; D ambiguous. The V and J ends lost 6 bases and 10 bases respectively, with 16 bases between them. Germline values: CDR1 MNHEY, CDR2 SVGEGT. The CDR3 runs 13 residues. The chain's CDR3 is CASSLDSTSPQHF. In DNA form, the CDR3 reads TGTGCCAGCAGCCTGGACTCAACCAGTCCCCAGCATTTT.

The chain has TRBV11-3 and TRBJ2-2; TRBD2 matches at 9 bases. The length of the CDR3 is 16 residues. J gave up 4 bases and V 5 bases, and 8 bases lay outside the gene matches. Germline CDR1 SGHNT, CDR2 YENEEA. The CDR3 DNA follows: TGTGCCAGCAGCCAAAATAGCGGGGGATTCACCGGGGAGCTGTTTTTT. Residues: CASSQNSGGFTGELFF. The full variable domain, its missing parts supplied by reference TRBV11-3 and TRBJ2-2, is EAGVVQSPRYKIIEKKQPVAFWCNPISGHNTLYWYLQNLGQGPELLIRYENEEAVDDSQLPKDRFSAERLKGVDSTLKIQPAELGDSAVYLCASSQNSGGFTGELFFGEGSRLTVL.

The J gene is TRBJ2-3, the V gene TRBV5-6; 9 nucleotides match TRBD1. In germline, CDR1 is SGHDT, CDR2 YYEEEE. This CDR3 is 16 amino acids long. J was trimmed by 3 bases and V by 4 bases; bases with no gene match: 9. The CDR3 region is CASSRTGTGRTDTQYF. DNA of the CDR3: TGTGCCAGCAGCAGGACCGGGACAGGGAGGACAGATACGCAGTATTTT.

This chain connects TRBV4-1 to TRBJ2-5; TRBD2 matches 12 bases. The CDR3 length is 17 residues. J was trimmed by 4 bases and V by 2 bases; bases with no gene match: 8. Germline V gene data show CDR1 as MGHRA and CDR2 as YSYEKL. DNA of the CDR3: TGCGCCAGCAGCCAACACACTAGCGGGGGGAGGGGAGAGACCCAGTACTTC. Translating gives CASSQHTSGGRGETQYF.

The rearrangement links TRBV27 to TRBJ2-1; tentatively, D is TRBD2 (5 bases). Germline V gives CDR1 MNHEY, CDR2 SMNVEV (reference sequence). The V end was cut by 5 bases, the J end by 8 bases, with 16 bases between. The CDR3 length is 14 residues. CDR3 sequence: CASSPQRIADEQFF. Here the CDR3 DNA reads TGTGCCAGCAGTCCGCAGCGGATTGCGGATGAGCAGTTCTTC.

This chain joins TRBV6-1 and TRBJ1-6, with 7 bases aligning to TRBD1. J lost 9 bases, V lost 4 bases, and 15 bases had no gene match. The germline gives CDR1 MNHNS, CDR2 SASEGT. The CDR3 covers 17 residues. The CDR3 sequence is CASSGSSGTASGSPLHF. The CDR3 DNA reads TGTGCCAGCAGTGGTTCCTCCGGGACAGCTTCGGGTTCACCCCTCCACTTT.

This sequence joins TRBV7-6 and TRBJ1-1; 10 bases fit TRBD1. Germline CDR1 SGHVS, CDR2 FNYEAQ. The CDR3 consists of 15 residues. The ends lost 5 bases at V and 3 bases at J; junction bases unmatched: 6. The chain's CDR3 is CASSVPGTGDTEAFF. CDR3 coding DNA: TGTGCCAGCAGCGTACCCGGGACAGGGGACACTGAAGCTTTCTTT.

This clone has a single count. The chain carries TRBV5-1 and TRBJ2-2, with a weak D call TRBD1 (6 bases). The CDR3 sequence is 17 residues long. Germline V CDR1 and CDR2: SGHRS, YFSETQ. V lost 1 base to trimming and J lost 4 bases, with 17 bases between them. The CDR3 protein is CASSLTGSYSGTGELFF. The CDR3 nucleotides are TGCGCCAGCAGCTTGACAGGGTCCTATTCGGGCACCGGGGAGCTGTTTTTT.

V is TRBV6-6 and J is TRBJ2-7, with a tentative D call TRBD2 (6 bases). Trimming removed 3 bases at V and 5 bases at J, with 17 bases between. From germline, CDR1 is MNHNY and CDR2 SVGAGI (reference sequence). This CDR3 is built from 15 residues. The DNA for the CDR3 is TGTGCCAGCAGTTATTCCGGGACTGAGTTTCACGAGCAGTACTTC. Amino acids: CASSYSGTEFHEQYF.

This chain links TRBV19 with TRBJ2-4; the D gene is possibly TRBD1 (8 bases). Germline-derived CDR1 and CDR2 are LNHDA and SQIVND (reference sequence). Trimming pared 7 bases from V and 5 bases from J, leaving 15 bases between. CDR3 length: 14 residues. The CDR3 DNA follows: TGTGCCAGTACCACAGGGGGGGCGGAAAACATTCAGTACTTC. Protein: CASTTGGAENIQYF.

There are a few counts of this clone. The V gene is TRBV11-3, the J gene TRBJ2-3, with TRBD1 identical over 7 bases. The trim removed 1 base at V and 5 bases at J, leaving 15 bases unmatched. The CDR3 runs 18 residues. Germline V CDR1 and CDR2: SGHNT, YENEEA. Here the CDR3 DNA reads TGTGCCAGCAGCTTAGGGGTCTCGTGGCAGGGGGAAGAAGATACGCAGTATTTT. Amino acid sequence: CASSLGVSWQGEEDTQYF.

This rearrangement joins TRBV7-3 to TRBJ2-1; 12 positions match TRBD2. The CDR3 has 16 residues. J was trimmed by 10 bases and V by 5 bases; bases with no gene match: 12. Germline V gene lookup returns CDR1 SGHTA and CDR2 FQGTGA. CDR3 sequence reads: CASSPQSSGGASEQFF. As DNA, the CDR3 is TGTGCCAGCAGCCCACAATCTAGCGGGGGGGCCTCCGAGCAGTTCTTC.

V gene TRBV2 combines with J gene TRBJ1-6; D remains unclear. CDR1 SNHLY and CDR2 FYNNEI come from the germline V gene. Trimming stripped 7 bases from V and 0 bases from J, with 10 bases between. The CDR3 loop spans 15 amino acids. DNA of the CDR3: TGTGCCAGCACTCAAGAGGGCTCCTATAATTCACCCCTCCACTTT. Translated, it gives CASTQEGSYNSPLHF.

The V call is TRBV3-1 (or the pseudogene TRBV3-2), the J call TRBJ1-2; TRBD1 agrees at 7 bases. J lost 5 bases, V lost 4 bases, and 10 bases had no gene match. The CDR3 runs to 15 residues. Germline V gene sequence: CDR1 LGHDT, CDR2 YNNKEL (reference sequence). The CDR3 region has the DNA TGTGCCAGCAGCCCTTCCCCGGGACAGATTTATGGCTACACCTTC. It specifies CASSPSPGQIYGYTF.

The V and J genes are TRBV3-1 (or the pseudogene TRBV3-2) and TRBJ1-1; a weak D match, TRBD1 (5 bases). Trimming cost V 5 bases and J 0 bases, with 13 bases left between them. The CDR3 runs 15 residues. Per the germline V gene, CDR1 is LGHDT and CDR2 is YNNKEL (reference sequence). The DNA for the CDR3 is TGTGCCAGCAGCAGGGGAGGCGCCATGAACACTGAAGCTTTCTTT. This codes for CASSRGGAMNTEAFF.

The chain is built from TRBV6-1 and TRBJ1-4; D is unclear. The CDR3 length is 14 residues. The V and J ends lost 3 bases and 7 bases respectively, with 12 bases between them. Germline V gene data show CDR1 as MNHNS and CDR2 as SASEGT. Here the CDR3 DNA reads TGTGCCAGCAGTGACGGGTCGGTAGGTGAAAAACTGTTTTTT. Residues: CASSDGSVGEKLFF.

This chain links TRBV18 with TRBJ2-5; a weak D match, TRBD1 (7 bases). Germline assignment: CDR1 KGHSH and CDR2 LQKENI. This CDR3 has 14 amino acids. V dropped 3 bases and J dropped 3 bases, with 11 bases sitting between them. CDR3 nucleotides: TGTGCCAGCTCACCGCAGGGGGGCAAAGAGACCCAGTACTTC. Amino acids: CASSPQGGKETQYF. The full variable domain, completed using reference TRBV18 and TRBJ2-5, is NAGVMQNPRHLVRRRGQEARLRCSPMKGHSHVYWYRQLPEEGLKFMVYLQKENIIDESGMPKERFSAEFPKEGPSILRIQQVVRGDSAAYFCASSPQGGKETQYFGPGTRLLVL.